This T cell receptor beta chain was sequenced during a study of identical twins. Whole-study results and caveats: Invariant MAIT and iNKT cells are populations that could partly confound zero-insertion analyses.

TCRdb reanalysed the 5' RACE reads using MiXCR and keeps one entry per CDR3 protein. This table has roughly 690,000 distinct CDR3 sequences, around 21% appearing once. In the case of this clonotype: No antigen is known for it.

The CDR3 consists of 15 residues. The V gene end was trimmed by 7 bases and the J gene end by 5 bases; junction bases not matched to a gene: 7. The germline V gene has CDR1 MNHNS and CDR2 SASEGT. The data were also submitted as part of a second study, on T cells expressing NK-cell markers. That publication notes: Several experiments confined sorting to alpha-beta TCR T cells with an anti-gamma-delta TCR antibody.

The rearrangement links TRBV6-1 to TRBJ2-2; 10 bases fit TRBD2. The sequenced sample was PBMCs. This clonotype was sampled from a woman aged 18-35 years in good health. The CDR3, as DNA: TGTGCCAGCACCCTAGCGGGGGCCCTTACCGGGGAGCTGTTTTTT. Amino acid sequence: CASTLAGALTGELFF.